The present T cell receptor (beta chain) was sequenced within a study of regulatory T cells in long-lasting Graves disease. This CDR3 is built from 15 residues. The V gene's germline CDR1 is SGHAT and CDR2 FQNNGV. Trimming pared 6 bases from V and 2 bases from J, leaving 14 bases between. On this clonotype itself: Its specificity is unknown.

Relying on iRepertoire HTBI primers and Arm-PCR of CDR3 regions, the team built TCR beta libraries. One entry per CDR3 protein, called by TCRdb with MiXCR from the multiplex PCR reads. Of under 500,000 distinct CDR3 sequences in the sample, roughly 17% were seen once. Regarding time point: newly diagnosed GD, antithyroid drugs for less than 3 months. PBMC RNA was the source of the TCR library. Findings of the study overall: There were preferences for TRBV28, TRBJ1-2 and TRBJ2-5 in persistent disease.

The sample also formed part of further work on T cells in Graves' hyperthyroidism and ophthalmopathy. That work contributes: For Graves' hyperthyroidism to be stable, ophthalmopathy could not progress within 18 months. The model predicted ophthalmopathy a median roughly 6.3 months before onset.

The rearrangement links TRBV11-2 to TRBJ2-1; D is unresolved. This clonotype originated in a woman younger than 45 with Graves disease. Here the sequenced sample was peripheral blood mononuclear cells (PBMCs), taken at new diagnosis, from a patient treated with antithyroid drugs. The CDR3 is CASRKKALPYNEQFF. The CDR3 coding sequence is TGTGCCAGCAGAAAAAAAGCGCTACCCTACAATGAGCAGTTCTTC.